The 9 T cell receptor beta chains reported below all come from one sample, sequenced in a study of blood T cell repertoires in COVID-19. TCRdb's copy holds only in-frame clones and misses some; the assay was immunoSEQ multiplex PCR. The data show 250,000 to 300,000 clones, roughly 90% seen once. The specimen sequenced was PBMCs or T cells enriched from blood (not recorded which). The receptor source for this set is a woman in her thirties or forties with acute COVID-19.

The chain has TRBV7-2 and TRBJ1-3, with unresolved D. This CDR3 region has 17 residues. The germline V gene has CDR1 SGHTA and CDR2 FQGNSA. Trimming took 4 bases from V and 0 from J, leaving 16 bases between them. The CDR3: CASSSEVGGSSGNTIYF. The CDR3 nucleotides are TGTGCCAGCAGCTCCGAGGTAGGCGGCAGCTCTGGAAACACCATATATTTT.

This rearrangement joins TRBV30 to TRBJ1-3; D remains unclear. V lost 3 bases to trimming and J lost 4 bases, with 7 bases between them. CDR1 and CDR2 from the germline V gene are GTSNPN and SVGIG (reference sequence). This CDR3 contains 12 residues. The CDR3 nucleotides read TGTGCCTGGAGCCGGGGAGGAAACACCATATATTTT. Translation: CAWSRGGNTIYF.

The DNA of the CDR3 is TGCAGCGACGAATTGGGGGACAGGGATGGCTACACCTTC. The encoded protein is CSDELGDRDGYTF. This chain uses TRBV29-1 with TRBJ1-2, with 9 bases aligning to TRBD1. V shed 7 bases, J shed 6 bases, and the junction held 9 bases outside the gene matches. Germline V gene data show CDR1 as SQVTM and CDR2 as ANQGSEA. There are 13 residues in the CDR3.

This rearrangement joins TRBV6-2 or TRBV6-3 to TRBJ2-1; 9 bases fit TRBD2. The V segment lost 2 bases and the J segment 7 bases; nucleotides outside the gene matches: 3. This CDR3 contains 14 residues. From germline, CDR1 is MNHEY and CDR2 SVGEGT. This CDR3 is CASSYGLARNEQFF. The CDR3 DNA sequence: TGTGCCAGCAGTTACGGACTAGCGAGGAATGAGCAGTTCTTC.

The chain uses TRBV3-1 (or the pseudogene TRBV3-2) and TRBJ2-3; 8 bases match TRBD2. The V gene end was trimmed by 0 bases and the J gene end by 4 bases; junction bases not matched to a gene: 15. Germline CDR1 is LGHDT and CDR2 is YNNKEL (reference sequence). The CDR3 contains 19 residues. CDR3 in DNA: TGTGCCAGCAGCCAAGATATAAGAACTAGCGGTCTGGGGGCAGATACGCAGTATTTT. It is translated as CASSQDIRTSGLGADTQYF.

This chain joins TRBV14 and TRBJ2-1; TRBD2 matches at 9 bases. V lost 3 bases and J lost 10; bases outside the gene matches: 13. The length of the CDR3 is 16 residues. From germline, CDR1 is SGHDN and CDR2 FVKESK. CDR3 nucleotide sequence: TGTGCCAGCAGCCAGGGTCGCGGGAGGGCCCGCGGAGAGCAGTTCTTC. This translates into CASSQGRGRARGEQFF.

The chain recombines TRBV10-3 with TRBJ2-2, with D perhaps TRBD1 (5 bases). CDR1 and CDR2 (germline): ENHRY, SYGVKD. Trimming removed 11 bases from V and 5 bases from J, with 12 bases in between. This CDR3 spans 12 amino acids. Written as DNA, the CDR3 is TGTGCCGTAGGGCAGGGTACCGGGGAGCTGTTTTTT. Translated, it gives CAVGQGTGELFF.

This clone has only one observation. DNA for the CDR3: TGTGCCAGCAGCTTAACAGGGGGCAGTGAAAAACTGTTTTTT. Translation: CASSLTGGSEKLFF. J is TRBJ1-4 and V is TRBV7-8, with TRBD1 matching 9 bases. This CDR3 region has 14 residues. V trimming: 2 bases; J trimming: 7 bases; junction bases outside the gene matches: 2. The germline CDR1 and CDR2 sequences are SGHVS and FQNEAQ.

The chain's CDR3 is CASRKGALDVGYTF. DNA for the CDR3: TGTGCCAGCAGAAAGGGGGCCTTAGACGTCGGCTACACCTTC. J is TRBJ1-2 and V is TRBV2; 7 bases align to TRBD1. V lost 6 bases and J lost 8; bases outside the gene matches: 12. This CDR3 contains 14 residues. CDR1 is SNHLY, CDR2 FYNNEI, per germline.